This TCR beta chain is drawn from a study of cytomegalovirus exposure and HLA in healthy donors. Both 60 Vbeta primers and 13 Jbeta primers went into the PCR. Sequencing was performed with immunoSEQ multiplex PCR; in TCRdb, only in-frame clones are kept and a portion is missing. This sample has some 98,000 clones, with about 85% found just once. This CDR3 region has 16 residues. V lost 6 bases to trimming and J lost 1 base; unmatched junction nucleotides: 8. From germline, CDR1 is SGHTA and CDR2 FQGNSA. This clonotype was obtained from a female donor in good health and CMV-seropositive. The sequenced sample consisted of PBMCs. The chain links TRBV7-2 to TRBJ1-1; 10 nucleotides align to TRBD1. CDR3: CASRRQGARKNTEAFF. CDR3 DNA sequence: TGTGCCAGCAGGCGACAGGGGGCGAGGAAGAACACTGAAGCTTTCTTT.